The T cell receptor beta chain described here comes from a study of cytomegalovirus exposure and HLA in healthy donors. Study-wide points: V- and J-gene trimming of TCR beta was linked (in a later analysis) to a missense DCLRE1C variant.

Trimming removed 1 base from V and 5 bases from J; junction bases left unmatched: 5. Germline assignment: CDR1 LNHNV and CDR2 YYDKDF (reference sequence). The CDR3 runs to 15 residues. Use of 60 Vbeta and 13 Jbeta primers characterized the PCR. Sequencing used immunoSEQ multiplex PCR; TCRdb keeps in-frame clones, though not all of them. This table has over 110,000 clones, 82% appearing once. Comment on this clone: Its specificity is unknown.

The sample was PBMCs. The chain uses TRBV15 and TRBJ2-4, with TRBD2 matching over 7 bases. This TCR was sampled from a woman aged 55-69 years in good health and CMV-seropositive. CDR3 bases: TGTGCCACCAGCAGAGGGGCTAGCGGAGAAAACATTCAGTACTTC. Translated: CATSRGASGENIQYF.